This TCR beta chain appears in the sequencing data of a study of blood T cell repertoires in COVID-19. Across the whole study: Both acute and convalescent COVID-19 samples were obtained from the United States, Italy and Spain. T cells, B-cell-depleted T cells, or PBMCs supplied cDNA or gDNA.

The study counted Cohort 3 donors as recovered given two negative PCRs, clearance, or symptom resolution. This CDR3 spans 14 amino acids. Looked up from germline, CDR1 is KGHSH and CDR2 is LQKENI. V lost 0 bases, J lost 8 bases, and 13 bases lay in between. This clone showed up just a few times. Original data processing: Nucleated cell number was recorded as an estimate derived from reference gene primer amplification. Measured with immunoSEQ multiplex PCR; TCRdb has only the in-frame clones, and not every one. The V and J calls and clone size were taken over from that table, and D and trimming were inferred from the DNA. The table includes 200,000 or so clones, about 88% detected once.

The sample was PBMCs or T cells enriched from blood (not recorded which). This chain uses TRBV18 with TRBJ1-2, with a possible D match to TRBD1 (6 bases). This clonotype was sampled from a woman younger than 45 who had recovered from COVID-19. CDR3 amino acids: CASSPPVGTRGYTF. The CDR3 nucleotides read TGTGCCAGCTCACCACCTGTCGGGACACGCGGCTACACCTTC.